Shown below are 27 T cell receptor beta chains from a single sample sequenced in a study of T-cell reconstitution after alpha-beta-depleted transplantation in children. Unique molecular identifiers were incorporated when the TCRbeta library was constructed. TCRdb re-called the PCR reads with MiXCR, one entry per CDR3 protein. In the table there are approximately 980,000 distinct CDR3 sequences, about 26% of which are singletons. Sequences were derived from PBMCs, mostly from graft donor cells, sampled 360 days after TCRalphabeta/CD19-depleted stem cell transplant. These receptors all come from a boy in the first two years of life who had a stem cell transplant for SCID, so the T cells may come from the graft donor.

In its sample, this clonotype was seen a few times. The genes are TRBV5-1 and TRBJ2-7; 10 nucleotides match TRBD1. The CDR3 runs to 17 residues. CDR1 is SGHRS, CDR2 YFSETQ, per germline. Germline trimming cut 0 bases from V and 4 bases from J; bases unmatched to any gene: 10. CDR3 residues: CASSLAAGTGVTYEQYF. Here the CDR3 DNA reads TGCGCCAGCAGCTTGGCGGCGGGGACAGGGGTGACTTACGAGCAGTACTTC.

This clonotype appeared a few times. The chain employs TRBV6-1 and TRBJ1-1; the match to TRBD1 covers 10 bases. V gave up 5 bases and J gave up 3 bases; unmatched junction bases: 3. Looked up from germline, CDR1 is MNHNS and CDR2 is SASEGT. The CDR3 has 14 amino acids. This CDR3 is CASSRTGGHTEAFF. DNA of the CDR3: TGTGCCAGCAGTCGGACAGGGGGACACACTGAAGCTTTCTTT.

CDR3 bases: TGCAGTGCTAGAGATTTTGGCGGGGGGCCCTCCTACGAGCAGTACTTC. Residues: CSARDFGGGPSYEQYF. The V call is TRBV20-1, the J call TRBJ2-7; 8 bases map to TRBD2. The V gene's germline CDR1 is DFQATT and CDR2 SNEGSKA (reference sequence). CDR3 size: 16 residues. Trimming at V came to 0 bases and at J to 0 bases, leaving 7 bases not matched to a gene.

There are a few counts of this clonotype. This chain links TRBV25-1 with TRBJ2-7, with TRBD2 identical over 7 bases. Germline V gene lookup returns CDR1 MGHDK and CDR2 SYGVNS. Trimming removed 1 base from V and 3 bases from J; junction bases left unmatched: 9. The CDR3 has 16 residues. The CDR3 nucleotides are TGTGCCAGCAGTGAATTAGGTTCAGGGAGGGACTACGAGCAGTACTTC. This sequence encodes CASSELGSGRDYEQYF.

V and J are TRBV7-2 and TRBJ1-2, with unresolved D. The germline V gene has CDR1 SGHTA and CDR2 FQGNSA. The CDR3 loop spans 14 amino acids. V lost 1 base, J lost 5 bases, and 11 bases lay in between. CDR3 nucleotide sequence: TGTGCCAGCAGCTTAGATTACTTTACGTATGGCTACACCTTC. It is translated as CASSLDYFTYGYTF.

The V call is TRBV7-8, the J call TRBJ1-6; no firm D call. CDR1 SGHVS and CDR2 FQNEAQ come from the germline V gene. The CDR3 consists of 14 residues. Deletions cut 3 bases from V and 6 bases from J, with 9 bases between. CDR3 sequence reads: CASSFAASNSPLHF. For the CDR3, the DNA is TGTGCCAGCAGCTTCGCAGCCTCTAATTCACCCCTCCACTTT.

The table lists this clonotype with a few counts. The V and J genes are TRBV12-3 or TRBV12-4 and TRBJ1-5, with 9 bases fitting TRBD1. This CDR3 is 16 amino acids long. V was pared by 7 bases and J by 2 bases, with 9 bases of the junction left unmatched. The CDR3 nucleotides read TGTGCCAGCACCGACACAGGGGGCCTCGGCAATCAGCCCCAGCATTTT. Encoded protein: CASTDTGGLGNQPQHF.

Only a few counts were recorded for this clonotype. The chain combines TRBV20-1 with TRBJ1-2; 7 bases fit TRBD1. Trimming at V came to 2 bases and at J to 0 bases, leaving 6 bases not matched to a gene. Per germline, CDR1 DFQATT and CDR2 SNEGSKA (reference sequence). The CDR3 length is 15 residues. CDR3 amino acids: CSARIAGGTNYGYTF. CDR3 sequence (DNA): TGCAGTGCTAGAATCGCAGGGGGGACTAACTATGGCTACACCTTC.

The chain links TRBV7-3 to TRBJ2-1; 11 nucleotides align to TRBD2. V gave up 5 bases and J gave up 5 bases; unmatched junction bases: 8. This CDR3 has 16 residues. CDR1 is SGHTA, CDR2 FQGTGA, per germline. Written as DNA, the CDR3 is TGTGCCAGCAGCAACCTAGCGGGGGGAGGGAACAATGAGCAGTTCTTC. Amino acid sequence: CASSNLAGGGNNEQFF.

For the CDR3, the DNA is TGTGCCAGCAGCTTCTCGGGTACTTACTCTGGGGCCAACGTCCTGACTTTC. This gives the protein CASSFSGTYSGANVLTF. The chain links TRBV5-6 to TRBJ2-6; no clear D. The V gene's germline CDR1 is SGHDT and CDR2 YYEEEE. The V and J ends lost 2 bases and 0 bases respectively, with 12 bases between them. CDR3 length: 17 amino acids.

The J gene is TRBJ2-1, the V gene TRBV7-8; 7 bases line up with TRBD2. Germline V lookup: CDR1 SGHVS, CDR2 FQNEAQ. The CDR3 loop spans 17 amino acids. V trimming: 0 bases; J trimming: 0 bases; junction bases outside the gene matches: 5. Here the CDR3 reads CASSLAGGLSSYNEQFF. In DNA, the CDR3 is TGTGCCAGCAGCTTAGCGGGAGGGCTAAGCTCCTACAATGAGCAGTTCTTC.

The CDR3 bases are TGTGCCAGCAGTTTAGTGGCGGGGGGTTTCAATCAGCCCCAGCATTTT. Protein product: CASSLVAGGFNQPQHF. The chain employs TRBV12-3 or TRBV12-4 and TRBJ1-5, with D possibly matching TRBD1 (5 bases). V lost 1 base, J lost 3 bases, and 13 bases lay in between. The CDR3 has 16 residues.

The chain links TRBV4-2 to TRBJ2-6; weak D call: TRBD1 (6 bases). The CDR3 covers 17 residues. The V gene's germline CDR1 is LGHNA and CDR2 YNFKEQ. V gave up 0 bases and J gave up 2 bases, with 11 bases separating them. CDR3 nucleotides: TGTGCCAGCAGCCAAGATCAACAGGGTACTGGGGCCAACGTCCTGACTTTC. Translation: CASSQDQQGTGANVLTF.

There are a few counts of this clonotype. The gene calls are TRBV28 and TRBJ2-7; 7 positions agree with TRBD1. The CDR3 covers 16 residues. Trimming took 5 bases from V and 3 from J; bases not matched to a gene: 13. The germline CDR1 and CDR2 sequences are MDHEN and SYDVKM. This chain's CDR3 is CASSKPALDRLYEQYF. The CDR3 bases are TGTGCCAGCAGTAAACCAGCCTTGGACAGGCTCTACGAGCAGTACTTC.

The table lists this clonotype with a few counts. The rearrangement joins TRBV12-3 or TRBV12-4 to TRBJ1-1; perhaps TRBD1 as D (5 bases). V lost 8 bases and J lost 0, with 7 bases in between. The CDR3 covers 12 residues. CDR3: CASQTVNTEAFF. The CDR3 DNA reads as TGTGCCAGCCAGACAGTGAACACTGAAGCTTTCTTT.

The chain joins TRBV29-1 to TRBJ1-2, with no clear D. Germline CDR1 reads SQVTM; CDR2 reads ANQGSEA. The CDR3 sequence is 12 residues long. V shed 1 base and J shed 3 bases, with 6 bases lying between them. The CDR3 loop is CSVEAVYYGYTF. The CDR3 nucleotides read TGCAGCGTTGAAGCGGTCTACTATGGCTACACCTTC.

The chain links TRBV12-3 or TRBV12-4 to TRBJ2-1; the D gene is possibly TRBD2 (7 bases). V lost 7 bases to trimming and J lost 11 bases, with 15 bases between them. The CDR3 covers 12 residues. CDR3 sequence reads: CASIRWGGQQFF. For the CDR3, the DNA is TGTGCCAGCATCCGATGGGGGGGGCAGCAGTTCTTC.

CDR3 sequence: CAISDYRVGETQYF. The CDR3 region has the DNA TGTGCCATCAGTGATTACAGGGTCGGAGAGACCCAGTACTTC. The chain employs TRBV10-3 and TRBJ2-5; D might be TRBD1 (6 bases). The CDR3 extends over 14 amino acids. Trimming cost V 3 bases and J 4 bases, with 12 bases left between them. The germline V gene has CDR1 ENHRY and CDR2 SYGVKD.

This clonotype was seen a handful of times. The J gene is TRBJ2-7, the V gene TRBV4-3, with D maybe TRBD1 (5 bases). Trimming stripped 4 bases from V and 9 bases from J, with 25 bases between. Germline values: CDR1 LGHNA, CDR2 YSLEER. CDR3 size: 16 residues. CDR3 sequence: CASSPRDDSTYEWQYF. CDR3 DNA sequence: TGCGCCAGCAGCCCCCGCGACGACAGCACCTACGAGTGGCAGTACTTC.

The CDR3 nucleotides are TGTGCCAGCAGAAAACTCGGGACAGTGAACACCGGGGAGCTGTTTTTT. This codes for CASRKLGTVNTGELFF. The genes are TRBV5-5 and TRBJ2-2; 7 nucleotides align to TRBD1. CDR1 SGHKS and CDR2 YYEKEE come from the germline V gene (reference sequence). The CDR3 covers 16 residues. With 5 bases clipped from V and 1 base from J, the junction kept 8 bases outside the gene matches.

V gene TRBV18 combines with J gene TRBJ1-1; TRBD1 aligns across 7 bases. The junction had 3 bases not matched to a gene; V was cut back by 5 bases and J by 0 bases. CDR3 length equals 14 residues. Germline values: CDR1 KGHSH, CDR2 LQKENI. The CDR3 reads CASSRGLMNTEAFF. The CDR3 nucleotides are TGTGCCAGCTCAAGGGGGCTTATGAACACTGAAGCTTTCTTT.

This rearrangement joins TRBV12-3 or TRBV12-4 to TRBJ2-5, with D perhaps matching TRBD2 (5 bases). The V end was cut by 0 bases, the J end by 7 bases, with 9 bases between. This CDR3 is 13 amino acids long. The CDR3 protein is CASSLAEDGTQYF. The CDR3 bases are TGTGCCAGCAGTTTAGCGGAGGACGGGACCCAGTACTTC.

This clonotype was observed a few times. The genes are TRBV6-1 and TRBJ2-3; tentative D call: TRBD1 (6 bases). Per the germline V gene, CDR1 is MNHNS and CDR2 is SASEGT. The CDR3 sequence is 14 residues long. The ends were cut back, 4 bases at V and 1 base at J, with 9 bases in the middle. The CDR3 reads CASSVRTGTDTQYF. CDR3 nucleotide sequence: TGTGCCAGCAGTGTTCGGACAGGCACAGATACGCAGTATTTT.

In this sample, this clonotype turned up a few times. The rearrangement uses TRBV10-3 and TRBJ2-1; TRBD2 matches at 12 bases. The V segment lost 4 bases and the J segment 4 bases; nucleotides outside the gene matches: 5. There are 16 residues in the CDR3. Germline CDR1 ENHRY, CDR2 SYGVKD. For the CDR3, the DNA is TGTGCCATCAGTGGAAGACTAGCGGGGGAATACAATGAGCAGTTCTTC. The encoded protein is CAISGRLAGEYNEQFF.

This clonotype was detected a few times. The chain uses TRBV7-2 and TRBJ1-6; 8 nucleotides match TRBD1. With V trimmed by 3 bases and J by 0 bases, 4 bases remained unmatched. Germline V lookup: CDR1 SGHTA, CDR2 FQGNSA. The CDR3 spans 17 residues. This CDR3 reads CASSFRTGSSYNSPLHF. The CDR3 DNA reads TGTGCCAGCAGCTTTCGGACAGGGAGCTCCTATAATTCACCCCTCCACTTT.

This clonotype was seen a handful of times. The chain is built from TRBV20-1 and TRBJ2-3, with D perhaps matching TRBD1 or TRBD2 (5 bases each). The ends were cut back, 5 bases at V and 2 bases at J, with 17 bases in the middle. Germline loops: CDR1 DFQATT, CDR2 SNEGSKA (reference sequence). The CDR3 consists of 15 residues. CDR3 region: CSAPDQGPSTDTQYF. The CDR3 DNA reads TGCAGTGCTCCGGATCAGGGACCCTCCACAGATACGCAGTATTTT.

In this sample, this clonotype turned up a few times. The V gene is TRBV11-2, the J gene TRBJ1-1, with 11 nucleotides matching TRBD1. The germline CDR1 and CDR2 sequences are SGHAT and FQNNGV. The V segment lost 5 bases and the J segment 4 bases; nucleotides outside the gene matches: 15. The CDR3 is made up of 18 amino acids. Here the CDR3 DNA reads TGTGCCAGCAGCGCGATAGGGGGGTCCGGGACAGGGGGCACTGAAGCTTTCTTT. It encodes CASSAIGGSGTGGTEAFF.